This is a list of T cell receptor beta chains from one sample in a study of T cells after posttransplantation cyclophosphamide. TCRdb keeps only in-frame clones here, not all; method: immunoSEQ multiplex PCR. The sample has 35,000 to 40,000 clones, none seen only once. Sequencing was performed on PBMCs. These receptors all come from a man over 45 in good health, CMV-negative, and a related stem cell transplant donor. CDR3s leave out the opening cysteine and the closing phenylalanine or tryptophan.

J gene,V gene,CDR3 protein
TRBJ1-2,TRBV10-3,AISSSGTESYYGYT
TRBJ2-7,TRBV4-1,ASKGTGRPTYEQY
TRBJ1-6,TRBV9,ASSVYPRSSYNSPLH
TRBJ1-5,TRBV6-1,ASRVEGNQPQH
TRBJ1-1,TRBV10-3,ATGDRGRTEAF
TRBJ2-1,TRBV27,ASSLLASRSEQF
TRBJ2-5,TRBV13,ASSSWTSGGDKETQY
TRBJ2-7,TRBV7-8,ASSPREPNSYEQY
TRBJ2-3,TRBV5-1,ASSSQSTSSTDTQY
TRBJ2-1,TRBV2,ANRDYNEQF
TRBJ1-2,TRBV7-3,ASSPASGGGYT
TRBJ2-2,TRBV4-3,ASSQEGWANTGELF
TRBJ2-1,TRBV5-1,ASSLVGTSGRFYSYNEQF
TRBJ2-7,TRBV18,ASSRDRGVYEQY
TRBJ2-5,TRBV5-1,ASSLVGAVRREQY
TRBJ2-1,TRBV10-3,AITRGNEQF
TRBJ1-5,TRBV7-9,ASSKQGDQPQH
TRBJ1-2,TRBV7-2,ASSLGQPSANYSYT
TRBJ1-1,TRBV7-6,ASSLVIGATMNTEAF
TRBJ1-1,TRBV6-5,ASSRTGVSRRAF
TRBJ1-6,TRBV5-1,ASSFFQGSGSPLH
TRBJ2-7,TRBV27,ASRRGGPDYYSYEQY
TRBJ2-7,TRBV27,ASSFWADQYEQY
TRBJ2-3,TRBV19,ASRRDRVLDTQY